The 32 T cell receptor beta chains below come from one sample, sequenced in a study of monozygotic twins with inflammatory bowel disease. TCRdb reprocessed the 5' RACE reads and keeps a single row for each CDR3 protein, giving no DNA. Its clone listing holds 300,000 to 450,000 distinct CDR3 sequences. Sequencing was carried out using blood. The receptors shown here come from a human donor with ulcerative colitis or Crohn's disease, or a healthy co-twin of an affected twin (not recorded which).

The V gene is TRBV20-1, the J gene TRBJ1-1; TCRdb's D gene call, TRBD1, goes unchecked for lack of DNA. Germline loops: CDR1 DFQATT, CDR2 SNEGSKA (reference sequence). The length of the CDR3 is 14 residues. CDR3 protein: CSARETGWGTEAFF.

This rearrangement joins TRBV4-1 to TRBJ1-1. The germline gives CDR1 MGHRA, CDR2 YSYEKL. CDR3 length: 14 residues. CDR3 loop: CASSFRHTNTEAFF.

V gene TRBV20-1 combines with J gene TRBJ1-2; TCRdb's D call of TRBD1 is untestable without DNA. CDR1 is DFQATT, CDR2 SNEGSKA, per germline (reference sequence). This CDR3 region has 14 residues. The CDR3 loop is CSAPPVPHQDGYTF.

This chain joins TRBV7-9 and TRBJ2-2; TCRdb lists TRBD2, though no DNA is available to test this call. This CDR3 has 17 amino acids. Germline CDR1 reads SEHNR; CDR2 reads FQNEAQ (reference sequence). The CDR3 is CASSHPGLRAGTGELFF.

The chain recombines TRBV7-6 with TRBJ1-1. The CDR3 runs 14 residues. Germline V gene data show CDR1 as SGHVS and CDR2 as FNYEAQ. The CDR3 protein is CASTKGAANTEAFF.

This chain connects TRBV5-1 to TRBJ2-5; TCRdb selects TRBD2, and the lack of DNA leaves this call unchecked. This CDR3 has 16 amino acids. Germline V gene data show CDR1 as SGHRS and CDR2 as YFSETQ. The CDR3 reads CASSSDGHSQAETQYF.

This chain joins TRBV6-5 and TRBJ2-1. Germline values: CDR1 MNHEY, CDR2 SVGAGI. This CDR3 is 12 amino acids long. The CDR3: CASSYSGNEQFF.

The chain uses TRBV28 and TRBJ2-7; TCRdb's D call, TRBD1, is unchecked because there is no DNA. CDR3 size: 14 residues. CDR1 MDHEN and CDR2 SYDVKM come from the germline V gene. The CDR3 loop reads CASSSPWTGNEQYF.

The rearrangement links TRBV5-1 to TRBJ2-1; TCRdb selects TRBD2, and the lack of DNA leaves this call unchecked. The CDR3 totals 15 residues. Germline V CDR1 and CDR2: SGHRS, YFSETQ. The CDR3 is CASSLTSGTLNEQFF.

This chain links TRBV7-3 with TRBJ2-2; the D gene TCRdb calls, TRBD1, cannot be checked with no DNA. Germline-derived CDR1 and CDR2 are SGHTA and FQGTGA. This CDR3 region has 15 residues. Here the CDR3 reads CASSPGGQHTGELFF.

The rearrangement joins TRBV14 to TRBJ2-6. The germline V gene has CDR1 SGHDN and CDR2 FVKESK. CDR3 length equals 17 residues. The CDR3 here is CASSRRLYDSGANVLTF. Combining the CDR3 with reference TRBV14 and TRBJ2-6 gives the whole variable domain EAGVTQFPSHSVIEKGQTVTLRCDPISGHDNLYWYRRVMGKEIKFLLHFVKESKQDESGMPNNRFLAERTGGTYSTLKVQPAELEDSGVYFCASSRRLYDSGANVLTFGAGSRLTVL.

The chain is built from TRBV18 and TRBJ2-1; TCRdb's D call of TRBD2 is untestable without DNA. Germline CDR1 and CDR2: KGHSH and LQKENI. The CDR3 has 16 amino acids. The CDR3: CASSPFGGGAYNEQFF.

The V gene is TRBV4-1, the J gene TRBJ1-4; TCRdb returns TRBD1, unconfirmable since there is no DNA. CDR3 size: 15 residues. Germline CDR1 and CDR2: MGHRA and YSYEKL. The CDR3 here is CASSQEGPGNEKLFF.

The rearrangement uses TRBV12-3 or TRBV12-4 and TRBJ1-2; TCRdb's D call, TRBD1, is unchecked because there is no DNA. This CDR3 contains 14 residues. CDR3 sequence: CASSPGGTLYGYTF.

The V gene is TRBV29-1, the J gene TRBJ1-4; the TRBD1 assignment by TCRdb is unverifiable without DNA. CDR3 length: 14 residues. CDR1 is SQVTM and CDR2 is ANQGSEA in the germline V gene. The CDR3 loop is CSVWSGQLEGKLFF.

V is TRBV6-4 and J is TRBJ1-1; TCRdb names TRBD1, which stays unverified in the absence of DNA. The germline V gene encodes CDR1 MRHNA and CDR2 SNTAGT. The CDR3 spans 13 residues. CDR3 sequence: CASSETRGTEAFF.

The CDR3 sequence is CASSPGGLAGDGADTQYF. V usage is TRBV18 and J usage is TRBJ2-3; TCRdb picks TRBD2, but there is no DNA to check that call. Germline loops: CDR1 KGHSH, CDR2 LQKENI. The CDR3 is 18 amino acids.

The rearrangement uses TRBV4-3 and TRBJ2-1. From germline, CDR1 is LGHNA and CDR2 YSLEER. CDR3 length: 14 residues. This CDR3 reads CACASSLTNNEQFF.

The V call is TRBV27, the J call TRBJ2-1; the D call from TCRdb, TRBD2, cannot be confirmed without DNA. The CDR3 loop spans 15 amino acids. Germline V gene lookup returns CDR1 MNHEY and CDR2 SMNVEV (reference sequence). The CDR3 here is CASSSSSGTSGARIF.

V and J are TRBV5-6 and TRBJ2-1; TCRdb lists TRBD2, though no DNA is available to test this call. The germline CDR1 and CDR2 sequences are SGHDT and YYEEEE. The CDR3 has 16 residues. CDR3 loop: CASSRSTSEYYNEQFF.

The rearrangement uses TRBV7-7 and TRBJ2-1; TCRdb lists TRBD2, though no DNA is available to test this call. This CDR3 is built from 15 residues. The germline CDR1 and CDR2 sequences are SSHAT and FNYEAQ (reference sequence). The CDR3: CASSLGAFSYNEQFF.

This chain connects TRBV6-2 or TRBV6-3 to TRBJ2-5. Germline CDR1 MNHEY, CDR2 SVGEGT. The length of the CDR3 is 11 residues. CDR3 region: CASSQGETQYF.

The V gene is TRBV5-1, the J gene TRBJ2-7; there is no DNA to check the TCRdb D call of TRBD1. CDR3 size: 14 residues. Germline V gene lookup returns CDR1 SGHRS and CDR2 YFSETQ. The CDR3 reads CASIRDRDSYEQYF.

This rearrangement joins TRBV7-2 to TRBJ2-5; the D call from TCRdb, TRBD1, cannot be confirmed without DNA. Germline assignment: CDR1 SGHTA and CDR2 FQGNSA. The CDR3 totals 16 residues. The CDR3 here is CASSSWTGSSGETQYF.

The CDR3: CASSPLTSSLYYNEQFF. This sequence joins TRBV7-6 and TRBJ2-1; TCRdb's D call, TRBD1, is unchecked because there is no DNA. The germline V gene has CDR1 SGHVS and CDR2 FNYEAQ. The CDR3 extends over 17 amino acids.

The J gene is TRBJ1-2, the V gene TRBV6-1; TCRdb picks TRBD1, but there is no DNA to check that call. The CDR3 consists of 14 residues. The germline V gene has CDR1 MNHNS and CDR2 SASEGT. CDR3 sequence reads: CASRRTGTGYGYTF.

The chain employs TRBV3-1 and TRBJ1-2. The CDR3 extends over 12 amino acids. CDR1 and CDR2 from the germline V gene are LGHDT and YNNKEL (reference sequence). CDR3 amino acids: CASQDGRAGYTF.

V gene TRBV4-1 combines with J gene TRBJ2-7; TCRdb returns TRBD1, unconfirmable since there is no DNA. Germline CDR1 reads MGHRA; CDR2 reads YSYEKL. The CDR3 contains 16 residues. The CDR3 region is CASSLLFGTEPYEQYF.

V is TRBV6-2 or TRBV6-3 and J is TRBJ1-2; the TCRdb D gene call, TRBD1, has no DNA to confirm it. CDR3 length equals 20 residues. Germline CDR1 MNHEY, CDR2 SVGEGT. The CDR3 reads CASSYDKTGGNMLQKGGYTF.

The chain uses TRBV6-1 and TRBJ1-3; TCRdb's D gene call, TRBD1, goes unchecked for lack of DNA. Germline loops: CDR1 MNHNS, CDR2 SASEGT. This CDR3 spans 18 amino acids. The CDR3: CASRGDRSNAYPGNTIYF.

V usage is TRBV7-2 and J usage is TRBJ2-1; TCRdb calls TRBD1, which cannot be checked without DNA. The CDR3 spans 16 residues. The germline V gene has CDR1 SGHTA and CDR2 FQGNSA. The CDR3 sequence: CASSLLGGGVINEQFF.

The genes are TRBV7-6 and TRBJ1-4; TCRdb's D call, TRBD1, is unchecked because there is no DNA. CDR1 is SGHVS, CDR2 FNYEAQ, per germline. The CDR3 covers 15 residues. The CDR3 is CASSLVAGGPGPLFF.